This T cell receptor beta chain is drawn from a study of tumor and adjacent non-tumor tissue in lung cancer. This clonotype was found a few times. No cell sorting was done before RNA was extracted from the tissue. The normal lung tissue was taken more than 3 cm from the tumor edge. Between August and November 2014, newly diagnosed, chemotherapy-naive lung cancer patients underwent thoracic surgery in China. Trimming cost V 6 bases and J 4 bases; bases outside gene matches: 7. This CDR3 has 15 residues. Germline loops: CDR1 MDHEN, CDR2 SYDVKM. The library came from three nested PCR rounds adapted from ARM-PCR protocols. TCRdb analysed the multiplex PCR reads with MiXCR anew, one entry per CDR3 protein. The data show over 100,000 distinct CDR3 sequences, about 61% seen once.

This receptor was identified in a man aged 60-69 years with non-small cell lung cancer. The chain joins TRBV28 to TRBJ2-7, with 12 bases matching TRBD2. Sequencing was performed on distant non-tumor lung tissue. CDR3 amino acids: CASSSRLAGAYEQYF. The CDR3 region has the DNA TGTGCCAGCAGCAGTAGACTAGCGGGAGCGTACGAGCAGTACTTC. The variable domain in full, completed from reference TRBV28 and TRBJ2-7, reads DVKVTQSSRYLVKRTGEKVFLECVQDMDHENMFWYRQDPGLGLRLIYFSYDVKMKEKGDIPEGYSVSREKKERFSLILESASTNQTSMYLCASSSRLAGAYEQYFGPGTRLTVT.